A selection of T cell receptor beta chains follows, all from one sample in a study of a mutant IDH1 vaccine in newly diagnosed glioma. No antigen has been identified for these receptors. Clones were sequenced by immunoSEQ multiplex PCR, and TCRdb holds only the in-frame ones, with some missing. The repertoire holds around 50,000 clones, with about two thirds as singletons. The sample consisted of peripheral blood mononuclear cells (PBMCs), taken from a glioma patient whose treatment included an IDH1 peptide vaccine. These receptors originate from a man aged 35-49 years with glioma. Some clones in this sample may be carry-over from other donors' samples. Both conserved end residues are part of each CDR3. Each record gives: V gene, CDR3 length, J gene, clone size, D gene, CDR3 DNA, CDR3 protein. The D gene is left open where the match is weak. Some rows mark clone size as missing; the rest say once, few, many or name a class of expanded clone.

TRBV18	16	TRBJ1-2	.	.	TGTGCCAGCTCACCACCCGCGACAAGAGTCAACTATGGCTACACCTTC	CASSPPATRVNYGYTF
TRBV18	14	TRBJ1-3	.	.	TGTGCCAGCTCACCCGACAGCTCTGGAAACACCATATATTTT	CASSPDSSGNTIYF
TRBV12-5	14	TRBJ2-7	.	TRBD1	TGTGCTAGTGGTTTGGTGGGACAGGGCAACGAGCAGTACTTC	CASGLVGQGNEQYF
TRBV13	12	TRBJ2-7	.	.	TGTGCCAGCAGCCAACTAGATCGCGAGCAGTACTTC	CASSQLDREQYF
TRBV18	14	TRBJ2-5	few	.	TGTGCCAGCTCACCCGGTCGGGGGCGGGAGACCCAGTACTTC	CASSPGRGRETQYF
TRBV5-1	14	TRBJ1-1	.	.	TGCGCCAGCAGCTTGGCGGAGGTGAACACTGAAGCTTTCTTT	CASSLAEVNTEAFF
TRBV5-1	16	TRBJ2-1	.	TRBD2	TGCGCCAGCAGCTGGGCACGCGGGGGTTTCTACAATGAGCAGTTCTTC	CASSWARGGFYNEQFF
TRBV6-1	14	TRBJ2-3	.	.	TGTGCCAGCAGAAAACAGGGTACGACAGATACGCAGTATTTT	CASRKQGTTDTQYF
TRBV2	15	TRBJ2-3	.	TRBD1	TGTGCCAGCCAAACGGGACAGGTGATTCCAGATACGCAGTATTTT	CASQTGQVIPDTQYF
TRBV5-4	14	TRBJ2-5	once	.	TGTGCCAGCAGCCAACAGGGCTCTGTGGAGACCCAGTACTTC	CASSQQGSVETQYF
TRBV19	14	TRBJ2-2	few	.	TGTGCCAGTAGTATTGGTCTGAACACCGGGGAGCTGTTTTTT	CASSIGLNTGELFF
TRBV10-3	16	TRBJ1-2	.	TRBD1	TGTGCCATCAGCGGGGGTGGGACAGGGCATCCAGGCGGCTACACCTTC	CAISGGGTGHPGGYTF
TRBV5-1	16	TRBJ1-1	.	.	TGCGCCAGCAGCTTGCAATCAGGGGAGGGGAACACTGAAGCTTTCTTT	CASSLQSGEGNTEAFF
TRBV11-2	15	TRBJ2-5	.	.	TGTGCCAGCAGCTCTCCGGGCCGTAGGAAGGAGACCCAGTACTTC	CASSSPGRRKETQYF
TRBV5-1	15	TRBJ2-2	.	TRBD1	TGCGCCAGCAGCTACGACAGGGAACAAACCGGGGAGCTGTTTTTT	CASSYDREQTGELFF
TRBV5-1	16	TRBJ1-2	.	.	TGCGCCAGCAGCTCAGGCTTTCCCGGGCCTGGCTATGGCTACACCTTC	CASSSGFPGPGYGYTF
TRBV7-2	15	TRBJ1-1	.	.	TGTGCCAGCAGCCTCACGGGACTCTGGGGCACTGAAGCTTTCTTT	CASSLTGLWGTEAFF
TRBV27	12	TRBJ1-2	.	.	TGTGCCAGCAGTATCCTGGGCGGTGGCTACACCTTC	CASSILGGGYTF
TRBV2	15	TRBJ2-7	few	.	TGTGCCAGCAGTGACTTCGGGACGGGGATAGTGAAGCAGTACTTC	CASSDFGTGIVKQYF
TRBV7-9	13	TRBJ2-3	once	.	TGTGCCAGCAGCCCCGGCAACCCCGATACGCAGTATTTT	CASSPGNPDTQYF
TRBV7-9	16	TRBJ2-3	.	TRBD2	TGTGCCAGCAGAGCCCGCCGGGCGGGGGACGAAGATACGCAGTATTTT	CASRARRAGDEDTQYF
TRBV30	12	TRBJ2-4	.	TRBD1	TGTGCCTGGACCGGGACAGGGGACATTCAGTACTTC	CAWTGTGDIQYF
TRBV4-3	15	TRBJ1-1	few	.	TGCGCCAGCAGCCAAGGGGCGGTGACCCACACTGAAGCTTTCTTT	CASSQGAVTHTEAFF